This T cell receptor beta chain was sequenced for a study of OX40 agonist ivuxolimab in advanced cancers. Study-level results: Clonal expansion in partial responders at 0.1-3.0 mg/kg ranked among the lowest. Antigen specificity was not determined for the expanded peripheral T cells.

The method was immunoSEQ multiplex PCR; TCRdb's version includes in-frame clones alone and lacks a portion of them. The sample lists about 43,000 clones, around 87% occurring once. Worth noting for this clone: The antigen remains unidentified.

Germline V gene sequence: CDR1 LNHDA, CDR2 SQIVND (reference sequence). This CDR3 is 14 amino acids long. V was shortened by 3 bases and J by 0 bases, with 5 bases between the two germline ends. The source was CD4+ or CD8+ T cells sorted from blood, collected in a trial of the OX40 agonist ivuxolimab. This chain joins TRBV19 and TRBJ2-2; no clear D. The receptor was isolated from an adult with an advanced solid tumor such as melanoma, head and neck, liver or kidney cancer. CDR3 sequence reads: CASSILSNTGELFF. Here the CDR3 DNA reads TGTGCCAGTAGTATCCTCTCGAACACCGGGGAGCTGTTTTTT.